This T cell receptor (beta chain) is drawn from a study of Ad26.COV2.S vaccination and SARS-CoV-2 variants. Study details: The COV1001 Ad26.COV2.S trial arm included the donor. Each vaccinee took Ad26.COV2.S intramuscularly, once or twice 56 days apart.

As regards this clone: As yet, its antigen is unknown.

As for treatment: roughly 19 received Ad26.COV2.S at low or high dose, single or two shots; 5 received placebo; per-sample allocation not given. Collection of the samples took place on day 63 after the first injection of vaccine or placebo. Study outcomes and limitations: Spike-specific CD8+ and CD4+ T cell responses reportedly showed substantial breadth after vaccination.

Assay: immunoSEQ multiplex PCR; the TCRdb copy retains only in-frame clones and omits some. The data contain 330,000 or so clones, about 90% of them seen just once; the ten biggest clones take up 4.5% to 7%. The germline V gene encodes CDR1 DFQATT and CDR2 SNEGSKA (reference sequence). Trimming removed 3 bases from V and 4 bases from J, with 10 bases in between. The CDR3 contains 13 residues. The input for sequencing was peripheral blood, taken in a trial of Ad26.COV2.S vaccine versus placebo. The chain joins TRBV20-1 to TRBJ2-1; D remains unclear. The receptor comes from a person between 18 and 65 years old who received the Ad26.COV2.S COVID-19 vaccine or a placebo. DNA for the CDR3: TGCAGTGCTAGTAGGCAGCCGTACAATGAGCAGTTCTTC. It codes for CSASRQPYNEQFF.